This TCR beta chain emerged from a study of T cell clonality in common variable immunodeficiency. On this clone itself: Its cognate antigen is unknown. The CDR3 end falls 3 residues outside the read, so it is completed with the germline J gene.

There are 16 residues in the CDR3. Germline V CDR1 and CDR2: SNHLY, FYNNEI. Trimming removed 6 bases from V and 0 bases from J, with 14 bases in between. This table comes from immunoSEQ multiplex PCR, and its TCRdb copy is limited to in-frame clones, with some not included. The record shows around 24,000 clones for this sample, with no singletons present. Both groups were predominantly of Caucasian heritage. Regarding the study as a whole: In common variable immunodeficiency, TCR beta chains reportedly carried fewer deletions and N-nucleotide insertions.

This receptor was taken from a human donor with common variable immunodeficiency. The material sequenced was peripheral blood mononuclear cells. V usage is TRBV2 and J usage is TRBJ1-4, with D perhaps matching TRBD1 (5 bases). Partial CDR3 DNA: TGTGCCAGCAGCGATCGACGGGGGACAACTAATGAAAAA. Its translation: CASSDRRGTTNEK. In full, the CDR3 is CASSDRRGTTNEKLFF.